This record covers a single T cell receptor (beta chain). Germline loops: CDR1 SGHRS, CDR2 YFSETQ. The CDR3 consists of 16 residues. The V end lost 4 bases, the J end lost 2 bases, and 18 bases lay between the germline ends. The source of the sample is a study of blood T cell repertoires in COVID-19. Only in-frame clones appear in the TCRdb table, and some are missing; sequencing was by immunoSEQ multiplex PCR. This sample has more than 70,000 clones, with over 70% found just once. The rearrangement joins TRBV5-1 to TRBJ2-5, with TRBD2 as a possible D gene (5 bases). The sample taken for sequencing was peripheral blood. The receptor was isolated from a man aged 45-65 years with active COVID-19. CDR3 nucleotides: TGCGCCAGCAGCCCAGGAGGCGGTATGACTCAAGAGACCCAGTACTTC. It specifies CASSPGGGMTQETQYF.